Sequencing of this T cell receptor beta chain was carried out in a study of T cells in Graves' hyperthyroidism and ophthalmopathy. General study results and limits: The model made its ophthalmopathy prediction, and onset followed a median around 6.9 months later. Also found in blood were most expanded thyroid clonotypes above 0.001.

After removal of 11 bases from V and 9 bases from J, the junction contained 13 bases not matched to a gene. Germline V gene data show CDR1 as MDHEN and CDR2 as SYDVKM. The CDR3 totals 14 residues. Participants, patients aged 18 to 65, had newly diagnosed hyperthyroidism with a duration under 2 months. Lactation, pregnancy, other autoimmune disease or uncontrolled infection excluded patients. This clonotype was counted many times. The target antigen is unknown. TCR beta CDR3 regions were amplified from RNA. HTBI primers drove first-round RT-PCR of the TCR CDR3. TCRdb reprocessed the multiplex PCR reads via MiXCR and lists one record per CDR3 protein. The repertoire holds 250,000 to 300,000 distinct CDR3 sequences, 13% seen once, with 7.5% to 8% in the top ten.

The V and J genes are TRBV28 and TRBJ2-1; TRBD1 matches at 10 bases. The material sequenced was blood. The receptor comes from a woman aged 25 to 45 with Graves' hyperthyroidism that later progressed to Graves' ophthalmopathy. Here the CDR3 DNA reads TGTGCCGCCAGGACAGGGGGAAGCCAATTTGAGCAGTTCTTC. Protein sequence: CAARTGGSQFEQFF.